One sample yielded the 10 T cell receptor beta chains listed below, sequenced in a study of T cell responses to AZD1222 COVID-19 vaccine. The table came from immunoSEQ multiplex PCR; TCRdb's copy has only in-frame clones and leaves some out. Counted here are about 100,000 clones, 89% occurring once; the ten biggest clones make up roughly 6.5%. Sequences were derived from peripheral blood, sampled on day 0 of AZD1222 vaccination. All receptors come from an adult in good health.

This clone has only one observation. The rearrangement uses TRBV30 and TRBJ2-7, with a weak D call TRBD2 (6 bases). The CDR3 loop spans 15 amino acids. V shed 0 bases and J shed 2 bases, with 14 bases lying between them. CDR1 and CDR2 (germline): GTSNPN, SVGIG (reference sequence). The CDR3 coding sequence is TGTGCCTGGAGTGTAGGAGGGGCAGCTACCTACGAGCAGTACTTC. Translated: CAWSVGGAATYEQYF. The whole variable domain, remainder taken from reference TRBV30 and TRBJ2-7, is SQTIHQWPATLVQPVGSPLSLECTVEGTSNPNLYWYRQAAGRGLQLLFYSVGIGQISSEVPQNLSASRPQDRQFILSSKKLLLSDSGFYLCAWSVGGAATYEQYFGPGTRLTVT.

In DNA, the CDR3 is TGCGCCAGCAGCAGGACAGGGGACACCAAGAACACTGAAGCTTTCTTT. Its protein is CASSRTGDTKNTEAFF. The chain couples TRBV5-1 to TRBJ1-1; 9 bases agree with TRBD1. With V trimmed by 4 bases and J by 1 base, 8 bases remained unmatched. The CDR3 is 16 amino acids. Germline V gene lookup returns CDR1 SGHRS and CDR2 YFSETQ.

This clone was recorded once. CDR3 sequence: CASSIQGAGTNTGELFF. CDR3 in DNA: TGTGCCAGCAGTATACAGGGCGCTGGTACGAACACCGGGGAGCTGTTTTTT. The V and J genes are TRBV6-4 and TRBJ2-2; D is perhaps TRBD1 (6 bases). The germline V and J ends were trimmed by 5 bases and 0 bases, with 16 bases remaining between them. Germline V gene data show CDR1 as MRHNA and CDR2 as SNTAGT. The CDR3 runs 17 residues.

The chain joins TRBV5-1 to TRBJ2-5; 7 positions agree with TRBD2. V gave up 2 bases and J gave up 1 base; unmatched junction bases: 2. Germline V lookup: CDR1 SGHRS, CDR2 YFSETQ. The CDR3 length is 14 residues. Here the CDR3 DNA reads TGCGCCAGCAGCTTACTAGCGACCCAAGAGACCCAGTACTTC. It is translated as CASSLLATQETQYF. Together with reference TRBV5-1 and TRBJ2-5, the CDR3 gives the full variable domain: KAGVTQTPRYLIKTRGQQVTLSCSPISGHRSVSWYQQTPGQGLQFLFEYFSETQRNKGNFPGRFSGRQFSNSRSEMNVSTLELGDSALYLCASSLLATQETQYFGPGTRLLVL.

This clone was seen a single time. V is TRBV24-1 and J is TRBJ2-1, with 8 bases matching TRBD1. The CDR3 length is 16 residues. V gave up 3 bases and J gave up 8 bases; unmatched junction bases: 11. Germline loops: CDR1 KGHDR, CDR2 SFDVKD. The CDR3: CATSDPGQGLLDEQFF. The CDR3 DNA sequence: TGTGCCACCAGTGATCCCGGACAGGGACTTTTGGATGAGCAGTTCTTC.

Here the CDR3 DNA reads TGTGCTAGTGCCCCCACAGGGGATGCCCAGGTCGAGCAGTACTTC. It encodes CASAPTGDAQVEQYF. The genes are TRBV12-5 and TRBJ2-7; 7 bases align to TRBD1. CDR3 size: 15 residues. Looked up from germline, CDR1 is LGHNT and CDR2 is FRNRAP. After removal of 7 bases from V and 6 bases from J, the junction contained 15 bases not matched to a gene.

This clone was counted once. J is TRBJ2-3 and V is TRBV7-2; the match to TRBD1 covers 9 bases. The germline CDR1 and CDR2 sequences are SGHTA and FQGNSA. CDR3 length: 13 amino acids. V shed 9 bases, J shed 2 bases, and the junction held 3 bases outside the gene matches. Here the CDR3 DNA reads TGTGCCAGTGGACAGGGGCACACAGATACGCAGTATTTT. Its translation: CASGQGHTDTQYF.

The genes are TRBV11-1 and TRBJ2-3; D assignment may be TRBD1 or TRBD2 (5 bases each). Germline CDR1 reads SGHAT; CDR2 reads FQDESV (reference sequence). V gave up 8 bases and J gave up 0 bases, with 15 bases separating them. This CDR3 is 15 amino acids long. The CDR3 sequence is CASHFGTESTDTQYF. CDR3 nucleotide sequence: TGTGCCAGCCATTTCGGGACCGAGAGCACAGATACGCAGTATTTT.

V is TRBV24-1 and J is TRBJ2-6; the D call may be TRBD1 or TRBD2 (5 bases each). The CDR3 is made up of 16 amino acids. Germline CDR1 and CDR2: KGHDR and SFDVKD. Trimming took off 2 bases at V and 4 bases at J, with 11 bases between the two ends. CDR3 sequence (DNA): TGTGCCACCAGTGATTCGTGGGGGTTAGGGGCCAACGTCCTGACTTTC. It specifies CATSDSWGLGANVLTF.

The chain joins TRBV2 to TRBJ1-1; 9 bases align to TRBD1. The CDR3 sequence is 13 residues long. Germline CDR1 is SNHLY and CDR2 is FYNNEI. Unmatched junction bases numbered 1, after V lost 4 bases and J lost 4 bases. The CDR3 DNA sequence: TGTGCCAGCAGTGGGGACAGGGCCACTGAAGCTTTCTTT. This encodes CASSGDRATEAFF.